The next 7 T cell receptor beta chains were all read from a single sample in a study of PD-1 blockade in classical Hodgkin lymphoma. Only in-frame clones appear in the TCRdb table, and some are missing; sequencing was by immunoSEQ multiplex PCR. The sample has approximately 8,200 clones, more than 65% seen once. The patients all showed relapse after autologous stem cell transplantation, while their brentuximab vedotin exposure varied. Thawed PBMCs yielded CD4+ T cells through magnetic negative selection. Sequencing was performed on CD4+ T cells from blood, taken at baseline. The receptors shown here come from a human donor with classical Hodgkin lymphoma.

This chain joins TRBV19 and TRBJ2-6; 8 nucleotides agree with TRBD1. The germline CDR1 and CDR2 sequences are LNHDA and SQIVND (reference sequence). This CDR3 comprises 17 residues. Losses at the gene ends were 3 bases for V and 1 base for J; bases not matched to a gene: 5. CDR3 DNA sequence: TGTGCCAGTAGTATCAGGACAGGGTTATCTGGGGCCAACGTCCTGACTTTC. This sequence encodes CASSIRTGLSGANVLTF.

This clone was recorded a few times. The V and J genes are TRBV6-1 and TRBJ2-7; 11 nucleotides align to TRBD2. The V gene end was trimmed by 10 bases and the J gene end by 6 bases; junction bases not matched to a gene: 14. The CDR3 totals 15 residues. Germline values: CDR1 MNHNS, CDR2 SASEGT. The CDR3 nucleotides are TGTGCCATCACGACCCTAGCGGGAGGCGCGGGCGAGCAGTACTTC. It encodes CAITTLAGGAGEQYF.

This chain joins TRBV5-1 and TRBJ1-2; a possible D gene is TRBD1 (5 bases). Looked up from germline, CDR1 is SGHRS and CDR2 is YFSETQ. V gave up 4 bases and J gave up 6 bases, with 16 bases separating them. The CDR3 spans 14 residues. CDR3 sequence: CASSPGHSSDGYTF. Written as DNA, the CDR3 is TGCGCCAGCAGCCCAGGACACTCTTCGGATGGCTACACCTTC.

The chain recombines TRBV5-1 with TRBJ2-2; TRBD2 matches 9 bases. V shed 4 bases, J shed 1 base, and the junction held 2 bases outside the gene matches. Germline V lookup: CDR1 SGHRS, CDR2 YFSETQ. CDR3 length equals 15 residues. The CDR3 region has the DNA TGCGCCAGCAGCCGGACTAGCGTGAACACCGGGGAGCTGTTTTTT. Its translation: CASSRTSVNTGELFF.

The CDR3 DNA reads as TGTGCCAGCAGTGAGTTAGGGAGGGATACGCAGTATTTT. This translates into CASSELGRDTQYF. The rearrangement uses TRBV28 and TRBJ2-3; TRBD2 is a possible D gene (6 bases). The CDR3 consists of 13 residues. Per germline, CDR1 MDHEN and CDR2 SYDVKM. Trimming cost V 5 bases and J 6 bases, with 12 bases left between them.

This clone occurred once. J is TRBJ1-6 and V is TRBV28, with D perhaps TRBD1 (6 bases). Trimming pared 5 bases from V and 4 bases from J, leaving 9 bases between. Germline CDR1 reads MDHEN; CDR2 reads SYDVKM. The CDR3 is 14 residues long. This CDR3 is CASSTGQYNSPLHF. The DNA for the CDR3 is TGTGCCAGCAGTACCGGACAGTATAATTCACCCCTCCACTTT.

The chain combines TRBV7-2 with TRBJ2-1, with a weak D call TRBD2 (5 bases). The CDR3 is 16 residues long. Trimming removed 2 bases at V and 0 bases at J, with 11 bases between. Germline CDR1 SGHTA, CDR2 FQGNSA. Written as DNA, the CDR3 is TGTGCCAGCAGCTTACAGCGGATCAGCTCCTACAATGAGCAGTTCTTC. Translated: CASSLQRISSYNEQFF.